The rows below give T cell receptor beta chains drawn from one sample of a study of human T cells and chemical hapten exposure. TCRdb re-analysed the RACE reads in MiXCR, keeping a single row per CDR3 protein. Of 65,000 to 80,000 distinct CDR3 sequences in the sample, around 8.7% were seen once. The sequenced sample was whole blood. The receptors stem from a male donor in good health. Some clones in this sample may be carry-over from other donors' samples. The CDR3 runs from the conserved cysteine through the conserved F or W. A D gene is named only where the DNA matches it firmly. Size values are once, few and many counts, or a class for expanded clones, and some rows have none.

v_call: TRBV9
clone_size: NA
d_call: NA
j_call: TRBJ1-1
cdr3_aa: CASSPSGWNTEAFF
cdr3_nt: TGTGCCAGCAGCCCCTCGGGTTGGAACACTGAAGCTTTCTTT

v_call: TRBV9
clone_size: NA
d_call: TRBD2
j_call: TRBJ2-3
cdr3_aa: CASSMRGSGGADTQYF
cdr3_nt: TGTGCCAGCAGCATGAGAGGGAGCGGGGGGGCAGATACGCAGTATTTT

v_call: TRBV20-1
clone_size: many
d_call: TRBD1
j_call: TRBJ2-7
cdr3_aa: CSARDLTGGIDEQYF
cdr3_nt: TGCAGTGCTAGAGATCTAACAGGGGGTATTGACGAGCAGTACTTC

v_call: TRBV7-2
clone_size: few
d_call: TRBD2
j_call: TRBJ2-5
cdr3_aa: CASSVLAGEGKTQYF
cdr3_nt: TGTGCCAGTTCCGTTCTGGCGGGAGAGGGGAAGACCCAGTACTTC

v_call: TRBV6-5
clone_size: many
d_call: TRBD1
j_call: TRBJ1-6
cdr3_aa: CASSWTGDDNSPLHF
cdr3_nt: TGTGCCAGCAGTTGGACAGGGGACGATAATTCACCCCTCCACTTT

v_call: TRBV18
clone_size: few
d_call: TRBD2
j_call: TRBJ2-1
cdr3_aa: CASSPSGRGNEQFF
cdr3_nt: TGTGCCAGCTCACCGTCCGGGAGGGGCAATGAGCAGTTCTTC

v_call: TRBV7-2
clone_size: NA
d_call: NA
j_call: TRBJ1-5
cdr3_aa: CASSFMSGGRGHHQPQHF
cdr3_nt: TGTGCCAGCAGCTTTATGAGTGGCGGGAGGGGTCACCATCAGCCCCAGCATTTT

v_call: TRBV3-1
clone_size: few
d_call: NA
j_call: TRBJ1-1
cdr3_aa: CASSRGPPRPEAFF
cdr3_nt: TGTGCCAGCAGCCGCGGGCCCCCAAGGCCTGAAGCTTTCTTT

v_call: TRBV6-2/TRBV6-3
clone_size: many
d_call: NA
j_call: TRBJ1-5
cdr3_aa: CAVSQGNQPQHF
cdr3_nt: TGTGCTGTGTCCCAGGGGAATCAGCCCCAGCATTTT

v_call: TRBV24-1
clone_size: NA
d_call: TRBD2
j_call: TRBJ2-3
cdr3_aa: CATERLAGVADTQYF
cdr3_nt: TGTGCCACGGAGAGGTTGGCGGGAGTTGCAGATACGCAGTATTTT

v_call: TRBV19
clone_size: NA
d_call: NA
j_call: TRBJ2-3
cdr3_aa: CASGVGIRTDTQYF
cdr3_nt: TGTGCCAGTGGGGTCGGGATACGGACAGATACGCAGTATTTT

v_call: TRBV5-6
clone_size: NA
d_call: NA
j_call: TRBJ2-7
cdr3_aa: CASSLSEGYEQYF
cdr3_nt: TGTGCCAGCAGCTTGAGTGAAGGCTACGAGCAGTACTTC

v_call: TRBV4-2
clone_size: NA
d_call: NA
j_call: TRBJ2-4
cdr3_aa: CASSQQVPLAKNIQYF
cdr3_nt: TGTGCCAGCAGCCAACAAGTACCCCTAGCCAAAAACATTCAGTACTTC

v_call: TRBV5-6
clone_size: many
d_call: TRBD1
j_call: TRBJ1-5
cdr3_aa: CASSSTQTGRHQPQHF
cdr3_nt: TGTGCCAGCAGCTCGACCCAGACAGGGCGCCATCAGCCCCAGCATTTT

v_call: TRBV20-1
clone_size: few
d_call: TRBD2
j_call: TRBJ2-5
cdr3_aa: CSAKGTSSMETQYF
cdr3_nt: TGCAGTGCTAAGGGGACTAGTAGTATGGAGACCCAGTACTTC

v_call: TRBV27
clone_size: few
d_call: NA
j_call: TRBJ2-5
cdr3_aa: CASTVGIGETQYF
cdr3_nt: TGTGCCAGCACGGTCGGGATAGGAGAGACCCAGTACTTC

v_call: TRBV10-3
clone_size: few
d_call: TRBD1
j_call: TRBJ2-3
cdr3_aa: CATTMGQDTDTQYF
cdr3_nt: TGTGCCACAACTATGGGACAGGACACAGATACGCAGTATTTT

v_call: TRBV29-1
clone_size: few
d_call: TRBD2
j_call: TRBJ2-7
cdr3_aa: CSVWGGNDEQYF
cdr3_nt: TGCAGCGTTTGGGGAGGGAACGACGAGCAGTACTTC

v_call: TRBV2
clone_size: many
d_call: NA
j_call: TRBJ2-3
cdr3_aa: CASRRDSSTDTQYF
cdr3_nt: TGTGCCAGCAGGCGGGACAGTAGCACAGATACGCAGTATTTT

v_call: TRBV7-9
clone_size: NA
d_call: NA
j_call: TRBJ2-5
cdr3_aa: CASSSRAQQETQYF
cdr3_nt: TGTGCCAGCAGCTCCCGGGCTCAACAAGAGACCCAGTACTTC

v_call: TRBV11-2
clone_size: few
d_call: NA
j_call: TRBJ2-7
cdr3_aa: CASSLVAGRLEQYF
cdr3_nt: TGTGCCAGCAGCTTAGTGGCAGGGCGCCTCGAGCAGTACTTC

v_call: TRBV6-9
clone_size: few
d_call: NA
j_call: TRBJ2-3
cdr3_aa: CASSYSKGTGTDTQYF
cdr3_nt: TGTGCCAGCAGTTATTCGAAGGGAACTGGCACAGATACGCAGTATTTT

v_call: TRBV29-1
clone_size: NA
d_call: NA
j_call: TRBJ1-1
cdr3_aa: CSVEGQRRTEAFF
cdr3_nt: TGCAGCGTTGAAGGACAGAGGCGCACTGAAGCTTTCTTT

v_call: TRBV11-2
clone_size: many
d_call: NA
j_call: TRBJ2-2
cdr3_aa: CASSLGLLVGELFF
cdr3_nt: TGTGCCAGCAGCTTAGGTCTACTGGTCGGGGAGCTGTTTTTT

v_call: TRBV29-1
clone_size: many
d_call: NA
j_call: TRBJ2-7
cdr3_aa: CSVEDTTSYEQYF
cdr3_nt: TGCAGCGTTGAAGACACCACGTCCTACGAGCAGTACTTC

v_call: TRBV5-1
clone_size: few
d_call: TRBD1
j_call: TRBJ2-7
cdr3_aa: CASSPGTGGSYEQYF
cdr3_nt: TGCGCCAGCAGCCCAGGGACAGGGGGGAGCTACGAGCAGTACTTC

v_call: TRBV4-3
clone_size: few
d_call: NA
j_call: TRBJ1-1
cdr3_aa: CASSQGLTEAFF
cdr3_nt: TGCGCCAGCAGCCAGGGACTTACTGAAGCTTTCTTT

v_call: TRBV20-1
clone_size: many
d_call: NA
j_call: TRBJ1-1
cdr3_aa: CSAFRVPWTEAFF
cdr3_nt: TGCAGTGCTTTCAGGGTCCCGTGGACTGAAGCTTTCTTT

v_call: TRBV29-1
clone_size: few
d_call: NA
j_call: TRBJ2-7
cdr3_aa: CSVESAGDYEQYF
cdr3_nt: TGCAGCGTTGAATCGGCAGGGGACTACGAGCAGTACTTC

v_call: TRBV27
clone_size: NA
d_call: NA
j_call: TRBJ1-2
cdr3_aa: CASSPPGLRGGYTF
cdr3_nt: TGTGCCAGCAGTCCTCCAGGGCTGCGGGGTGGCTACACCTTC

v_call: TRBV10-1
clone_size: NA
d_call: TRBD2
j_call: TRBJ2-7
cdr3_aa: CASSGTSGRKYEQYF
cdr3_nt: TGCGCCAGCAGCGGGACTAGCGGGAGGAAGTACGAGCAGTACTTC

v_call: TRBV7-8
clone_size: many
d_call: TRBD1
j_call: TRBJ1-3
cdr3_aa: CASSDRDRGWYF
cdr3_nt: TGTGCCAGCAGCGACAGGGACCGCGGTTGGTATTTT